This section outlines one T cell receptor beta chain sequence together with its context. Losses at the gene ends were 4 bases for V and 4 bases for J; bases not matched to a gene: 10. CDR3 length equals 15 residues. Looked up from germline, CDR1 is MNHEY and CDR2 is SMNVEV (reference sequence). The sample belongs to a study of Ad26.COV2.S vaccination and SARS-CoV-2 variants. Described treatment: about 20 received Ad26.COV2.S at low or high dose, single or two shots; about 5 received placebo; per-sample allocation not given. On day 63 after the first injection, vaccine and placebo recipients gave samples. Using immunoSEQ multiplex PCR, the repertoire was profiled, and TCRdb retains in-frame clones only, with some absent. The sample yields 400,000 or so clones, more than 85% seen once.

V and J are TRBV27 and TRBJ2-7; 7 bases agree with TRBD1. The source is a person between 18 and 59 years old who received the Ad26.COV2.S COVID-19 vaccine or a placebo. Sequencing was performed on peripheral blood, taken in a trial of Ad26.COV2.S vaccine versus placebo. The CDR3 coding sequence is TGTGCCAGCAGTTCCTTGACAGGGTTATGGTACGAGCAGTACTTC. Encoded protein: CASSSLTGLWYEQYF.